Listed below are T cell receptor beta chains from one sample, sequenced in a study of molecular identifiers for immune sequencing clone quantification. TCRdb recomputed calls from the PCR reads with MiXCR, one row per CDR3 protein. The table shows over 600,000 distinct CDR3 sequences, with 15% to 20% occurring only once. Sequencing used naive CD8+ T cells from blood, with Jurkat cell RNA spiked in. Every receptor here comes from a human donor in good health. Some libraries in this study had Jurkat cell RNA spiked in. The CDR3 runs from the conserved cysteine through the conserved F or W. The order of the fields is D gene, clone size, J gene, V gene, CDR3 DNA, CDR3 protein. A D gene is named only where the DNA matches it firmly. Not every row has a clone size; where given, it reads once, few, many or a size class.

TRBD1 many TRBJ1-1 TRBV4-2 TGTGCCAGCAGCCAAGAGATTGGGACAGGGGTGACTGAAGCTTTCTTT CASSQEIGTGVTEAFF
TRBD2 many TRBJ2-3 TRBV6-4 TGTGCCAGCAGCGCCTGGAGCGGGGCTAGCACAGATACGCAGTATTTT CASSAWSGASTDTQYF
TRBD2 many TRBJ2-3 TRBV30 TGTGCCTGGAGAGCAGGCGGGGGAGATACGCAGTATTTT CAWRAGGGDTQYF
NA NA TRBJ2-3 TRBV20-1 TGCAGTGCTGGGGAGAGCACAGATACGCAGTATTTT CSAGESTDTQYF
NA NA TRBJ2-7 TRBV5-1 TGCGCCAGCACCTATAGAGAGGACAGCTACGAGCAGTACTTC CASTYREDSYEQYF
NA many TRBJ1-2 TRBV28 TGTGCCAGCAGTTTAGAAGACCACATTTATGGCTACACCTTC CASSLEDHIYGYTF
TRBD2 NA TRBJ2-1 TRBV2 TGTGCCAGCAGTAGGGAGGGAACCTACAATGAGCAGTTCTTC CASSREGTYNEQFF
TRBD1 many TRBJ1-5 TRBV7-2 TGTGCCAGCAGCCCGGAGGGTTCAGGGGGCGGTCAGCCCCAGCATTTT CASSPEGSGGGQPQHF
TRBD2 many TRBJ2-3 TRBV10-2 TGCGCCAGCAGTGGGCCCCGGGCTAGCGGCGTAGATACGCAGTATTTT CASSGPRASGVDTQYF
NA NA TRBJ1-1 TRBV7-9 TGTGCCATCCCAGGAGTGCAGAAGAACACTGAAGCTTTCTTT CAIPGVQKNTEAFF
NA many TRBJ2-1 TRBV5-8 TGTGCCAGCAGTCCTCCCGCCCTCAGCTCCTACAATGAGCAGTTCTTC CASSPPALSSYNEQFF
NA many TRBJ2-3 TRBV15 TGTGCCACCAGCACAACAGGGAGCACAGATACGCAGTATTTT CATSTTGSTDTQYF
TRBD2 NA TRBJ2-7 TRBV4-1 TGCGCCAGCAGCCAGGAGCCCCCGGGACTAGTTTTTTACGAGCAGTACTTC CASSQEPPGLVFYEQYF
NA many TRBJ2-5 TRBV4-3 TGCGCCAGCAGCCTTGACACGTACCAAGAGACCCAGTACTTC CASSLDTYQETQYF
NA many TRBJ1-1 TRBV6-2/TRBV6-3 TGTGCCAGCAGTTACCCCCCACGTGAAGCTTTCTTT CASSYPPREAFF
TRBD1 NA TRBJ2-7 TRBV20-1 TGCAGTGCTACCAATTCCGGGACAGGGGCATCCTACGAGCAGTACTTC CSATNSGTGASYEQYF
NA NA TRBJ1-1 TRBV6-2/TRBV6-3 TGTGCCAGCAGTTACGGGGTAGGGGACACCGCAGCTTTCTTT CASSYGVGDTAAFF
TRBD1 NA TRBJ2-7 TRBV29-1 TGCAGCGTTCCGCTACAGGGGAACTCCTACGAGCAGTACTTC CSVPLQGNSYEQYF
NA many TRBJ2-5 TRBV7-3 TGTGCCAGCAGCCAAGGGGGGTACCAAGAGACCCAGTACTTC CASSQGGYQETQYF
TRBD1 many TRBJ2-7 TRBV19 TGTGCCAGTGGACAGGGGATCAATTACGAGCAGTACTTC CASGQGINYEQYF
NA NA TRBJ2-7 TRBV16 TGTGCCAGCAGCCAAAATATGGGCGAATCCTGCGAGCAGTACTTC CASSQNMGESCEQYF
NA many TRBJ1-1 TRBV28 TGTGCCAGCAATCAACTCGACCTGGACACTGAAGCTTTCTTT CASNQLDLDTEAFF
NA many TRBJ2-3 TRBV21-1 TGTGCCAGCAGCGAGGGACTAGCGGGGTTCCCACACCGGGCAGATACGCAGTATTTT CASSEGLAGFPHRADTQYF
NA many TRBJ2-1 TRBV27 TGTGCCAGCAGTCCCGCCTACAATGAGCAGTTCTTC CASSPAYNEQFF
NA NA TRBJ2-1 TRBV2 TGTGCCAGCAGTGAAGCCCAAACAAGACTCTCCTACAATGAGCAGTTCTTC CASSEAQTRLSYNEQFF
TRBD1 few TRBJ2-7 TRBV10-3 TGTGCCATCACCCAGGCGGGGACAGGGGGAGGCGAGCAGTACTTC CAITQAGTGGGEQYF
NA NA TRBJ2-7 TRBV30 TGTGCCTGGAGCGCAATTCGGGGCAGTTTGTTTCCCGAGCAGTACTTC CAWSAIRGSLFPEQYF
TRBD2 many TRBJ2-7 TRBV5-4 TGTGCCAGCAGCTTGTTTAGCGGGAACTACGAGCAGTACTTC CASSLFSGNYEQYF
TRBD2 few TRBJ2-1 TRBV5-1 TGCGCCAGCAGCTTTACCGGGACTAGTGAGCAGTTCTTC CASSFTGTSEQFF
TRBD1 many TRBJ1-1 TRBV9 TGTGCCAGCAGCGTAGCGGGACAGGGTTACACTGAAGCTTTCTTT CASSVAGQGYTEAFF
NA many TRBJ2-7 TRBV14 TGTGCCAGCAGCCAAGTCGAAACTAACTACGAGCAGTACTTC CASSQVETNYEQYF